In its sample, the clone carrying this T cell receptor (beta chain) was seen many times. The CDR3 extends over 16 amino acids. Germline loops: CDR1 SGHAT, CDR2 FQNNGV. The ends were cut back, 3 bases at V and 1 base at J, with 14 bases in the middle. The record originates from a study of T cells after yellow fever vaccination. About the study: The SMART-Seq v4 Ultra Low Input method served to prepare the low-cell-number fractions.

TCRdb ran MiXCR on the 5' RACE reads and lists one entry per CDR3 protein. This table holds about 220,000 distinct CDR3 sequences, 3.2% found once. The chain joins TRBV11-2 to TRBJ2-3; tentative D call: TRBD2 (7 bases). The receptor was derived from a man younger than 35 who received the YFV17D yellow fever vaccine. Sequenced material: CD4+ T cells sorted from PBMCs, taken 10 days after the yellow fever booster vaccination. CDR3 in amino acids: CASSFWAGARTDTQYF. The CDR3, as DNA: TGTGCCAGCAGCTTTTGGGCGGGGGCCCGCACAGATACGCAGTATTTT.